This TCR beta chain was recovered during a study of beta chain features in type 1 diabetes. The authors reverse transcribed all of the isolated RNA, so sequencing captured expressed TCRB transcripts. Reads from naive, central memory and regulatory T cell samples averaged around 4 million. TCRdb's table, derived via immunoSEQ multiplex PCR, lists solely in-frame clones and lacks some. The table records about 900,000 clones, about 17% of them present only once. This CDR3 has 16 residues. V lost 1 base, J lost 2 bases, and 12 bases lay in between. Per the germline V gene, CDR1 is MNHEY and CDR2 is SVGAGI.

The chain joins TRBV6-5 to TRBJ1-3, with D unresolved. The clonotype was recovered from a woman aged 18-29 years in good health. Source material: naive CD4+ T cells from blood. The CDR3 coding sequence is TGTGCCAGCAGTTACTTCCCGCCTAAGGCTGGAAACACCATATATTTT. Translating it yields CASSYFPPKAGNTIYF.